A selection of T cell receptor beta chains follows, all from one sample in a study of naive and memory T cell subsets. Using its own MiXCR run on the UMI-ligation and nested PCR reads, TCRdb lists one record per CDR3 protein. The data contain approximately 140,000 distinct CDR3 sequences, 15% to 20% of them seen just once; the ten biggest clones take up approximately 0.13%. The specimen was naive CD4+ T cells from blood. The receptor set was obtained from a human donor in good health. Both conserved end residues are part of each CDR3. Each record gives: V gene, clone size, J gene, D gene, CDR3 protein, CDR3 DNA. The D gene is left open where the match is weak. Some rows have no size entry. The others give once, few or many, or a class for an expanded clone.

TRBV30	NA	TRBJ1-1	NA	CAWSGTRGATAFF	TGTGCCTGGAGTGGAACAAGAGGGGCTACCGCTTTCTTT
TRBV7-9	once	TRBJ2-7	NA	CASSSPRTQSYYEQYF	TGTGCCAGCAGCTCCCCGAGGACTCAGTCTTACTACGAGCAGTACTTC
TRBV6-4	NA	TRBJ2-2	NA	CASKGPITGELFF	TGTGCCAGCAAAGGACCGATAACCGGGGAGCTGTTTTTT
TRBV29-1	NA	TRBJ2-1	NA	CSVEPGPQANEQFF	TGCAGCGTTGAACCGGGACCCCAAGCTAATGAGCAGTTCTTC
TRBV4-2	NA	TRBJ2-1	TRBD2	CASSRRLAGVGEQFF	TGTGCCAGCAGCCGTCGACTAGCGGGAGTTGGAGAGCAGTTCTTC
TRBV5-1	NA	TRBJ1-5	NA	CASSLAGYSNQPQHF	TGCGCCAGCAGCTTGGCGGGTTATAGCAATCAGCCCCAGCATTTT
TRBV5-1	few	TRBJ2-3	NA	CASSLGFGTDTQYF	TGCGCCAGCAGCCTTGGATTCGGCACAGATACGCAGTATTTT
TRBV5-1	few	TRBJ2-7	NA	CASSSKIQGYEQYF	TGCGCCAGCAGCTCGAAAATACAGGGCTACGAGCAGTACTTC
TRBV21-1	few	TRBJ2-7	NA	CASRRGTSSYEQYF	TGTGCCAGCAGGCGGGGGACTAGCTCCTACGAGCAGTACTTC
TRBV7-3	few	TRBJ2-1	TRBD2	CASSLASSGSGGEQFF	TGTGCCAGCAGCTTGGCATCGAGCGGGAGTGGCGGTGAGCAGTTCTTC
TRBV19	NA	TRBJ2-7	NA	CASTPQWGQRTSSYEQYF	TGTGCCAGTACTCCGCAGTGGGGGCAGCGAACCTCCTCCTACGAGCAGTACTTC
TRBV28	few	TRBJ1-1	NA	CASSLLAGEAFF	TGTGCCAGCAGTTTATTGGCCGGGGAAGCTTTCTTT
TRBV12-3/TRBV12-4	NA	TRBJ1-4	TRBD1	CASSLMGQGGEKLFF	TGTGCCAGCAGTTTAATGGGACAGGGCGGTGAAAAACTGTTTTTT
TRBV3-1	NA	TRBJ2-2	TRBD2	CASSQRTSGNTGELFF	TGTGCCAGCAGCCAACGGACTAGCGGAAACACCGGGGAGCTGTTTTTT
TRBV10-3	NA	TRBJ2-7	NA	CAITDHIGEQYF	TGTGCCATCACTGATCATATTGGTGAGCAGTACTTC
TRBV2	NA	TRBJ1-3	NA	CASSDPSWRDSGNTIYF	TGTGCCAGCAGTGACCCGTCCTGGCGCGACTCTGGAAACACCATATATTTT